The 24 T cell receptor beta chains below were found in one sample sequenced in a study of cytomegalovirus exposure and HLA in healthy donors. Primers: 60 Vbeta forward and 13 Jbeta reverse. The data were produced by immunoSEQ multiplex PCR, yet TCRdb's version contains in-frame clones alone and is incomplete. The data contain approximately 170,000 clones, roughly four fifths of them singletons. The material sequenced was PBMCs. These receptor sequences come from a woman in her 30s in good health and CMV-seropositive.

The chain combines TRBV5-1 with TRBJ1-4, with D possibly being TRBD1 (6 bases). The germline V gene encodes CDR1 SGHRS and CDR2 YFSETQ. Trimming removed 4 bases from V and 5 bases from J, with 12 bases in between. This CDR3 is built from 14 residues. The CDR3 coding sequence is TGCGCCAGCAGCCCGGGACAAGCAAATGAAAAACTGTTTTTT. This codes for CASSPGQANEKLFF.

The chain uses TRBV28 and TRBJ1-5; 7 bases fit TRBD1. This CDR3 region has 16 residues. Germline CDR1 MDHEN, CDR2 SYDVKM. V was clipped by 5 bases and J by 3 bases; unmatched bases: 10. The CDR3 nucleotides read TGTGCCAGCAGTCCCGGGACAGCACCCTCCAATCAGCCCCAGCATTTT. This codes for CASSPGTAPSNQPQHF.

The CDR3 is CASSLLTVGADEQYF. CDR3 sequence (DNA): TGTGCCAGCAGTTTATTGACTGTCGGAGCCGACGAGCAGTACTTC. The chain employs TRBV28 and TRBJ2-7; D gene unclear. The CDR3 extends over 15 amino acids. The V and J ends lost 1 base and 5 bases respectively, with 15 bases between them. In germline, CDR1 is MDHEN, CDR2 SYDVKM.

This clone was recorded once. The CDR3 loop is CASSGNEQYF. For the CDR3, the DNA is TGCGCCAGCAGCGGCAACGAGCAGTACTTC. The chain has TRBV5-1 and TRBJ2-7, with no clear D. Trimming removed 4 bases from V and 5 bases from J, with 4 bases in between. The CDR3 consists of 10 residues. Per germline, CDR1 SGHRS and CDR2 YFSETQ. The variable domain in full, completed from reference TRBV5-1 and TRBJ2-7, reads KAGVTQTPRYLIKTRGQQVTLSCSPISGHRSVSWYQQTPGQGLQFLFEYFSETQRNKGNFPGRFSGRQFSNSRSEMNVSTLELGDSALYLCASSGNEQYFGPGTRLTVT.

The rearrangement links TRBV2 to TRBJ2-7; D perhaps matches TRBD1 (7 bases). The germline V gene encodes CDR1 SNHLY and CDR2 FYNNEI. The germline V and J ends were trimmed by 10 bases and 5 bases, with 21 bases remaining between them. This CDR3 contains 14 residues. This CDR3 reads CATGKVQGRNEQYF. CDR3 nucleotides: TGTGCCACCGGAAAGGTACAGGGGAGGAACGAGCAGTACTTC.

The chain employs TRBV5-1 and TRBJ1-1; 8 bases line up with TRBD1. The V and J ends lost 1 base and 2 bases, in that order; junction bases with no gene match: 10. Germline V gene lookup returns CDR1 SGHRS and CDR2 YFSETQ. The CDR3 consists of 17 residues. The CDR3 coding sequence is TGCGCCAGCAGCTTGTATTATCAGGGGGCGCGAAACACTGAAGCTTTCTTT. Protein: CASSLYYQGARNTEAFF.

As regards this clone: Other DNA variants within this sample encode the same CDR3. This rearrangement joins TRBV5-4 to TRBJ2-7; tentative D call: TRBD2 (5 bases). The V end was cut by 4 bases, the J end by 0 bases, with 8 bases between. Germline V gives CDR1 SGHNT, CDR2 YYREEE (reference sequence). The CDR3 contains 13 residues. As DNA, the CDR3 is TGTGCCAGCAGCCCCCGGGACTCCTACGAGCAGTACTTC. Amino acid sequence: CASSPRDSYEQYF. Full variable domain (missing parts from reference TRBV5-4 and TRBJ2-7): ETGVTQSPTHLIKTRGQQVTLRCSSQSGHNTVSWYQQALGQGPQFIFQYYREEENGRGNFPPRFSGLQFPNYSSELNVNALELDDSALYLCASSPRDSYEQYFGPGTRLTVT.

The chain joins TRBV7-8 to TRBJ2-1; 12 positions match TRBD1. This CDR3 region has 17 residues. V lost 3 bases to trimming and J lost 7 bases; unmatched junction nucleotides: 10. Germline assignment: CDR1 SGHVS and CDR2 FQNEAQ. CDR3 DNA sequence: TGTGCCAGCAGCTTGGGGGTCGGGACAGGGGGCCTAAATGAGCAGTTCTTC. Its protein product is CASSLGVGTGGLNEQFF.

The CDR3 DNA reads as TGTGCCACCAGCAGAGGGTTGGGTAGGACAGGGGTTTCTGGAAACACCATATATTTT. It encodes CATSRGLGRTGVSGNTIYF. The V and J genes are TRBV15 and TRBJ1-3; 9 nucleotides line up with TRBD1. V lost 1 base and J lost 1; bases outside the gene matches: 11. Germline V CDR1 and CDR2: LNHNV, YYDKDF (reference sequence). The CDR3 extends over 19 amino acids.

CDR3 protein: CASLWTFTLGTGELFF. The CDR3 region has the DNA TGTGCCAGTCTCTGGACATTCACCCTGGGGACCGGGGAGCTGTTTTTT. This chain joins TRBV19 and TRBJ2-2; D is possibly TRBD1 (5 bases). Trimming shortened V by 8 bases and J by 5 bases, and 21 bases separated the two germline ends. CDR1 LNHDA and CDR2 SQIVND come from the germline V gene (reference sequence). The CDR3 has 16 residues.

The chain joins TRBV5-4 to TRBJ1-4, with 8 bases identical to TRBD1. Germline assignment: CDR1 SGHNT and CDR2 YYREEE (reference sequence). V lost 3 bases and J lost 8; bases outside the gene matches: 9. The CDR3 is made up of 15 amino acids. The CDR3 reads CASSSNQGAREKLFF. The CDR3 DNA sequence: TGTGCCAGCAGCTCGAATCAGGGGGCACGGGAAAAACTGTTTTTT.

This clone has a single count. This sequence joins TRBV5-4 and TRBJ1-2; weak D call: TRBD1 (6 bases). Germline CDR1 and CDR2: SGHNT and YYREEE (reference sequence). The CDR3 sequence is 13 residues long. V was cut by 8 bases and J by 1 base, with 12 bases left in between. The CDR3 DNA follows: TGTGCCAGTGTGGGGGACAATAACTATGGCTACACCTTC. It encodes CASVGDNNYGYTF.

The chain joins TRBV9 to TRBJ2-1; 9 bases map to TRBD2. This CDR3 contains 16 residues. V trimming: 0 bases; J trimming: 4 bases; junction bases outside the gene matches: 5. Germline CDR1 is SGDLS and CDR2 is YYNGEE. The CDR3 spells CASSVGGLAGYNEQFF. The CDR3 DNA sequence: TGTGCCAGCAGCGTAGGTGGGCTAGCGGGATACAATGAGCAGTTCTTC.

This clone was seen just once. The gene calls are TRBV7-2 and TRBJ1-5; D unresolved. This CDR3 is 14 amino acids long. V was clipped by 0 bases and J by 9 bases, with 12 bases between them. Germline CDR1 is SGHTA and CDR2 is FQGNSA. The CDR3: CASSLAPGDRPQHF. The CDR3 bases are TGTGCCAGCAGCTTAGCGCCCGGGGATCGGCCCCAGCATTTT.

The table lists this clone with a few counts. J is TRBJ1-1 and V is TRBV5-5; TRBD1 matches 7 bases. The CDR3 sequence is 15 residues long. Germline V gives CDR1 SGHKS, CDR2 YYEKEE (reference sequence). V lost 0 bases to trimming and J lost 6 bases; unmatched junction nucleotides: 8. The CDR3 region has the DNA TGTGCCAGCAGCTTGGAGGAGGGGGCACATTCTGAAGCTTTCTTT. Residues: CASSLEEGAHSEAFF.

This clone was counted only a few times. The chain carries TRBV7-2 and TRBJ2-7; possibly TRBD2 for D (6 bases). The germline V gene encodes CDR1 SGHTA and CDR2 FQGNSA. CDR3 length: 17 amino acids. V shed 5 bases and J shed 2 bases, with 22 bases lying between them. The CDR3 DNA reads TGTGCCAGCAGCCCTCCGGGAGTCAGCTCAATTCCCTACGAGCAGTACTTC. The encoded protein is CASSPPGVSSIPYEQYF.

V is TRBV14 and J is TRBJ1-1; 7 nucleotides agree with TRBD1. CDR1 and CDR2 (germline): SGHDN, FVKESK. J gave up 5 bases and V 6 bases, and 6 bases lay outside the gene matches. The CDR3 covers 13 residues. The CDR3 here is CASRYSGGTEAFF. CDR3 nucleotides: TGTGCCAGCAGGTATTCAGGGGGTACTGAAGCTTTCTTT.

This clone was counted once. This chain connects TRBV7-2 to TRBJ2-1; TRBD2 is a possible D gene (6 bases). Trimming pared 1 base from V and 2 bases from J, leaving 9 bases between. CDR1 and CDR2 from the germline V gene are SGHTA and FQGNSA. The length of the CDR3 is 15 residues. Here the CDR3 reads CASSLVPSAYNEQFF. CDR3 nucleotides: TGTGCCAGCAGCTTAGTACCTAGCGCCTACAATGAGCAGTTCTTC.

V and J are TRBV5-4 and TRBJ1-1; TRBD1 matches at 7 bases. The J segment lost 10 bases and the V segment lost 1 base, leaving 10 bases of the junction unmatched. This CDR3 spans 14 amino acids. CDR1 is SGHNT and CDR2 is YYREEE in the germline V gene (reference sequence). The CDR3 region is CASSLRDSEEVAFF. The CDR3 bases are TGTGCCAGCAGCTTGCGGGACAGCGAGGAAGTAGCTTTCTTT. The variable domain in full, with the rest retrieved from reference TRBV5-4 and TRBJ1-1, is ETGVTQSPTHLIKTRGQQVTLRCSSQSGHNTVSWYQQALGQGPQFIFQYYREEENGRGNFPPRFSGLQFPNYSSELNVNALELDDSALYLCASSLRDSEEVAFFGQGTRLTVV.

This chain uses TRBV5-5 with TRBJ2-2, with D possibly TRBD2 on 5 matching bases. This CDR3 has 16 amino acids. V was cut by 0 bases and J by 2 bases, with 11 bases left in between. The germline CDR1 and CDR2 sequences are SGHKS and YYEKEE (reference sequence). The CDR3 sequence is CASSLAPSTNTGELFF. In DNA form, the CDR3 reads TGTGCCAGCAGCTTGGCCCCTAGCACCAACACCGGGGAGCTGTTTTTT.

This chain connects TRBV7-9 to TRBJ2-2; TRBD1 is a possible D gene (7 bases). Per germline, CDR1 SEHNR and CDR2 FQNEAQ (reference sequence). CDR3 size: 15 residues. Trimming pared 5 bases from V and 5 bases from J, leaving 15 bases between. Here the CDR3 DNA reads TGTGCCAGCAGCCCATGGACAGGAGGGACCGGGGAGCTGTTTTTT. Its translation: CASSPWTGGTGELFF.

The chain recombines TRBV4-1 with TRBJ2-7; 13 nucleotides line up with TRBD2. This CDR3 has 15 residues. The J segment lost 7 bases and the V segment lost 5 bases, leaving 8 bases of the junction unmatched. CDR1 is MGHRA, CDR2 YSYEKL, per germline. CDR3 sequence reads: CASSTGLAGDREQYV. CDR3 bases: TGCGCCAGCAGCACCGGACTAGCGGGAGATCGGGAGCAGTACGTC.

On this clone: Additional DNA sequences in this sample encode the identical CDR3. The chain carries TRBV2 and TRBJ2-7; 8 nucleotides agree with TRBD1. The CDR3 totals 12 residues. The germline V gene has CDR1 SNHLY and CDR2 FYNNEI. J was trimmed by 4 bases and V by 6 bases; bases with no gene match: 2. CDR3 sequence reads: CASSGQGYEQYF. The CDR3 region has the DNA TGTGCCAGCAGCGGACAGGGTTACGAGCAGTACTTC.

The rearrangement joins TRBV5-4 to TRBJ2-7; D gene ambiguous. The germline V gene has CDR1 SGHNT and CDR2 YYREEE (reference sequence). With 1 base removed from V and 6 bases from J, the gap between germline ends came to 8 bases. This CDR3 comprises 12 residues. CDR3 bases: TGTGCCAGCAGCTTGAGTACGGGCGAGCAGTACTTC. Translation gives CASSLSTGEQYF.